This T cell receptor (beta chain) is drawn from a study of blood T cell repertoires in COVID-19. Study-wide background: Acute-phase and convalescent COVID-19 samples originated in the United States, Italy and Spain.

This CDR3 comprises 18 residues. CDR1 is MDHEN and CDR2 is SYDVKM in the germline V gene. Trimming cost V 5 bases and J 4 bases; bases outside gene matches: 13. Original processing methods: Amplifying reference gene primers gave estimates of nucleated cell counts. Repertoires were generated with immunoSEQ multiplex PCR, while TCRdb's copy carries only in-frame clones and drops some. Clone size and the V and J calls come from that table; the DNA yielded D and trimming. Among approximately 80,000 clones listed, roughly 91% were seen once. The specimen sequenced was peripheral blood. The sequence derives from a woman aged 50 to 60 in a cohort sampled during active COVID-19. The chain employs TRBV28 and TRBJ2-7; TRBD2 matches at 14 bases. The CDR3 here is CASSLPRLAGGFFYEQYF. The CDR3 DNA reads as TGTGCCAGCAGTCTGCCGCGACTAGCGGGAGGGTTTTTTTACGAGCAGTACTTC.